Following are 9 T cell receptor beta chains from one sample sequenced in a study of blood T cell repertoires in COVID-19. Clones were sequenced by immunoSEQ multiplex PCR, and TCRdb holds only the in-frame ones, with some missing. The table includes under 150,000 clones, about 91% detected once. The sequencing sample was made of peripheral blood. The receptors stem from a human donor in a cohort sampled during active COVID-19.

J is TRBJ1-2 and V is TRBV5-1; TRBD1 matches at 7 bases. The CDR3 totals 13 residues. Germline lookup yields CDR1 SGHRS and CDR2 YFSETQ. V was clipped by 4 bases and J by 4 bases; unmatched bases: 4. The CDR3 nucleotides read TGCGCCAGCAGCCGGGACAGCTTCTATGGCTACACCTTC. Protein: CASSRDSFYGYTF.

The chain joins TRBV5-1 to TRBJ2-1, with a possible D match to TRBD2 (5 bases). The V gene's germline CDR1 is SGHRS and CDR2 YFSETQ. The CDR3 is 11 amino acids. Trimming cost V 7 bases and J 7 bases, with 9 bases left between them. This CDR3 is CASSGGNEQFF. CDR3 bases: TGCGCCAGCTCCGGCGGGAATGAGCAGTTCTTC.

This chain uses TRBV9 with TRBJ2-3; 9 bases are a match to TRBD2. V was clipped by 4 bases and J by 1 base; unmatched bases: 10. Germline-derived CDR1 and CDR2 are SGDLS and YYNGEE. CDR3 length equals 17 residues. The chain's CDR3 is CASSPQGGGGGTDTQYF. In DNA form, the CDR3 reads TGTGCCAGCAGCCCCCAAGGTGGCGGGGGGGGCACAGATACGCAGTATTTT. The whole variable domain, filled in from reference TRBV9 and TRBJ2-3, reads DSGVTQTPKHLITATGQRVTLRCSPRSGDLSVYWYQQSLDQGLQFLIQYYNGEERAKGNILERFSAQQFPDLHSELNLSSLELGDSALYFCASSPQGGGGGTDTQYFGPGTRLTVL.

V gene TRBV4-3 combines with J gene TRBJ1-3; D gene ambiguous. There are 18 residues in the CDR3. The germline V gene has CDR1 LGHNA and CDR2 YSLEER. V was trimmed by 3 bases and J by 0 bases, leaving 18 bases between them. The DNA for the CDR3 is TGCGCCAGCAGCCAGGGTTGGACTGGGTCGGGCTCTGGAAACACCATATATTTT. The encoded protein is CASSQGWTGSGSGNTIYF.

This rearrangement joins TRBV18 to TRBJ2-7, with a tentative D call TRBD1 (5 bases). The germline V gene has CDR1 KGHSH and CDR2 LQKENI. Between the trimmed V and J ends, which lost 4 bases and 3 bases, there was a span of 16 bases. The CDR3 loop spans 15 amino acids. Written as DNA, the CDR3 is TGTGCCAGCTCACTAAGGGGTTCTCTTTACTACGAGCAGTACTTC. It yields the protein CASSLRGSLYYEQYF.

This chain connects TRBV19 to TRBJ2-5, with D perhaps TRBD1 (6 bases). Per germline, CDR1 LNHDA and CDR2 SQIVND (reference sequence). There are 13 residues in the CDR3. Trimming took 8 bases from V and 5 from J, leaving 15 bases between them. The CDR3 DNA is TGTGCCAGTTCACAACAGGGTTGGGAGACCCAGTACTTC. This gives the protein CASSQQGWETQYF.

The rearrangement joins TRBV30 to TRBJ2-1; no clear D. CDR1 and CDR2 (germline): GTSNPN, SVGIG (reference sequence). The length of the CDR3 is 11 residues. Trimming removed 2 bases from V and 6 bases from J, with 5 bases in between. The CDR3 loop reads CAWSHGNEQFF. The DNA of the CDR3 is TGTGCCTGGAGTCACGGCAATGAGCAGTTCTTC.

The chain combines TRBV6-5 with TRBJ2-5; no reliable D call. Per the germline V gene, CDR1 is MNHEY and CDR2 is SVGAGI. V lost 0 bases and J lost 5, with 7 bases in between. CDR3 length: 13 residues. The CDR3 loop reads CASSYSWPETQYF. In DNA form, the CDR3 reads TGTGCCAGCAGTTACTCGTGGCCGGAGACCCAGTACTTC.

This clone has a count of ten or more. This chain links TRBV19 with TRBJ1-5, with TRBD1 as a possible D gene (5 bases). The V gene lost 3 bases and the J gene lost 0 bases, with 12 bases spanning the gap. This CDR3 is 16 amino acids long. Germline values: CDR1 LNHDA, CDR2 SQIVND (reference sequence). The CDR3 DNA is TGTGCCAGTAGTATTATGGGGCCGTATAGCAATCAGCCCCAGCATTTT. Encoded protein: CASSIMGPYSNQPQHF.